This TCR beta chain was recorded in a study of glioma-infiltrating T cells (dated by TCRdb to the mid-2010s). For context, the study as a whole: Sequencing of TCR alpha- and beta-chain repertoires was performed on glioma tissue, on non-neoplastic brain tissue, and on matched peripheral blood mononuclear cells. To measure divergence between tissue and blood T-cell populations, each tissue-infiltrating repertoire was compared with the peripheral blood repertoire of the same patient. The paired cohort comprised three low-grade glioma patients, roughly 8 primary glioblastoma patients and three non-glioma patients contributing non-neoplastic brain tissue.

TCR alpha and beta CDR3 regions were amplified with the iRepertoire nested amplicon-rescue multiplex PCR (arm-PCR) platform from RNA. One-step reverse transcription and amplification used about 95-400 ng of tissue mRNA or PBMC total RNA as input. Following bead purification, Illumina adapters were added by a secondary multiplex PCR, and libraries between 200 and 400 bp were gel-purified. Libraries carried internal 6-nucleotide barcodes used for demultiplexing. Libraries were sequenced on an Illumina MiSeq with 2x220 or 2x250 nucleotide paired-end reads. As for how the authors treated the data: Paired reads were merged with FLASH 1.2.11 and aligned to the GRCh37 human genome with BWA-MEM before extracting TRA and TRB reads. For V and J assignment, an IMGT-derived reference of cassette sequences and CDR3 motifs that included pseudogenes was used. Reads were translated in three frames, and productive CDR3s were defined by a C…FGXG motif without stop codons. Unique combinations of V-J cassette pair and CDR3 amino acid sequence were defined as clonotypes. Filtering of reads was based on Hamming distance, with the threshold set by the sequence error rate of each sample in mapped regions. TCRdb reworked the public reads: Q25 trimming with fastp, MiXCR clone assembly, productive beta chains retained. Every CDR3 protein is listed once, alongside the most common genes and DNA of its rows. For this entry, the V and J calls and clone size follow TCRdb and not the study's own pipeline. This sample has fewer than 90,000 distinct CDR3 sequences in its table, and about 23% of those were observed once. Together, the top ten hold more than 6.5% of the sample.

V sheds 0 bases and J sheds 4 bases, leaving 16 bases between their ends. The CDR1 and CDR2 encoded by the germline V gene are MGHDK and SYGVNS. The CDR3, cysteine through phenylalanine, is 17 amino acids long. CDR3 DNA is the only sequence kept; it has 51 bases, read in frame from the first base. In its sample, this clonotype was seen many times. Its cognate antigen has yet to be identified. Per-base quality was not reported, and no clone a single base away is much larger than it. Overall study outcomes, separate from this receptor: The group comparisons were based on small numbers of patients: three non-neoplastic, three low-grade glioma and roughly eight glioblastoma patients. Only a very small number of CDR3 sequences turned up in both tissue and blood, a result put down to high CDR3 diversity combined with limited sampling. VJ-independent divergence between tissue and blood was found to be below expectation in non-neoplastic patients but above expectation in all gliomas, particularly low-grade gliomas.

The clonotype comes from a human donor with low-grade glioma or glioblastoma, undergoing nonglioma brain surgery, or in good health (not recorded which). The chain couples TRBV25-1 to TRBJ1-5; no D segment can be confidently identified. Sequencing was done on a sample of glioma tissue, nonneoplastic brain tissue, or PBMCs (not recorded which). The CDR3 region has the sequence CASSEYPETPVNQPQHF. The DNA reads as follows: TGTGCCAGCAGTGAATATCCGGAGACACCGGTAAATCAGCCCCAGCATTTT.